This T cell receptor delta chain comes out of a study of gamma-delta chains in newborns, infants, children. The overall study: Polyclonal expansion of innate γδ T cells after birth follows microbial exposure.

TCRdb re-processed the reads using CATT. The sample consists of around 1,500 delta-chain clones, 41% of them appearing once. This clone was seen a handful of times. Germline V lookup: CDR1 GEAIGNYY, CDR2 EKD. This CDR3 contains 15 residues. The V segment lost 0 bases and the J segment 5 bases; nucleotides outside the gene matches: 6. The chain recombines TRDV2 with TRDJ1, with 9 nucleotides matching TRDD3. The sample comprised blood. This sequence was found in a child who had a fever. As DNA, the CDR3 is TGTGCCTGTGACACCGTAGGGGGATACTCAGATAAACTCATCTTT. Amino acid sequence: CACDTVGGYSDKLIF.